This TCR beta chain was recovered during a study of cytomegalovirus exposure and HLA in healthy donors. The study ran its PCR with 60 Vbeta and 13 Jbeta primers. Generated by immunoSEQ multiplex PCR, the TCRdb table keeps only in-frame clones and is missing some. The sample includes around 110,000 clones, approximately 79% of them seen just once. The source material was PBMCs. The clonotype comes from a man aged 18 to 30 in good health and CMV-seronegative.

This CDR3 reads CASSSGQTNQPQHF. The CDR3 DNA follows: TGTGCCAGCAGCTCCGGACAGACCAATCAGCCCCAGCATTTT. The V call is TRBV11-2, the J call TRBJ1-5; perhaps TRBD1 as D (6 bases). The CDR3 consists of 14 residues. Trimming took off 4 bases at V and 3 bases at J, with 10 bases between the two ends. The V gene's germline CDR1 is SGHAT and CDR2 FQNNGV.